The T cell receptor (beta chain) under discussion was sequenced for a study of shared clonotypes between healthy human individuals. The V end lost 0 bases, the J end lost 8 bases, and 7 bases lay between the germline ends. The germline V gene encodes CDR1 MNHEY and CDR2 SVGAGI. CDR3 length: 12 amino acids. The authors loaded roughly 200 ng DNA, approximately 30,000 T cell genomes, into sorted-subset replicate PCRs. Assay: immunoSEQ multiplex PCR; the TCRdb copy retains only in-frame clones and omits some. This sample has 2 million to 2.5 million clones, with 85% to 95% found just once. The sequence was obtained from a man in his late teens or twenties in good health. Some clones in this sample may be carry-over from other donors' samples. Material for sequencing was naive CD4+ T cells from PBMCs. Subset of the sample: CD45RA+ positively selected. The rearrangement links TRBV6-5 to TRBJ1-2; no reliable D call. The DNA of the CDR3 is TGTGCCAGCAGTTACTCCACTAGCGGCTACACCTTC. It is translated as CASSYSTSGYTF.